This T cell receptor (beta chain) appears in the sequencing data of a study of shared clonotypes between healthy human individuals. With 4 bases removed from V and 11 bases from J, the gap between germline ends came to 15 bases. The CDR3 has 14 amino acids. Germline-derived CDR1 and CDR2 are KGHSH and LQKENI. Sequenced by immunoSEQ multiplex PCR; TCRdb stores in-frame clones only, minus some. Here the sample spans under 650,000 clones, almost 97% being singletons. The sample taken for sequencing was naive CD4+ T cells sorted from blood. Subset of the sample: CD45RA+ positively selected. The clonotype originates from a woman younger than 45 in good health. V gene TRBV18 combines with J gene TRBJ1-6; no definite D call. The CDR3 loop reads CASSLDTNQAPLHF. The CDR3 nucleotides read TGTGCCAGCTCACTTGACACAAATCAGGCACCCCTCCACTTT.